This T cell receptor (beta chain) was profiled in a study of control samples from healthy donors and cancer patients. The sample holds one count of this clone. The germline V gene has CDR1 SGHRS and CDR2 YFSETQ. The CDR3 sequence is 13 residues long. Deletions cut 3 bases from V and 6 bases from J, with 12 bases between. Generated by immunoSEQ multiplex PCR, the TCRdb table keeps only in-frame clones and is missing some. The profile shows over 150,000 clones, more than 85% of them singletons. The receptor comes from a woman in her 40s in good health. Sequenced: blood. The V gene is TRBV5-1, the J gene TRBJ1-1; the D gene is possibly TRBD1 (5 bases). CDR3 in DNA: TGCGCCAGCAGCTCGGTGAGGGGCGCTGAAGCTTTCTTT. This encodes CASSSVRGAEAFF.